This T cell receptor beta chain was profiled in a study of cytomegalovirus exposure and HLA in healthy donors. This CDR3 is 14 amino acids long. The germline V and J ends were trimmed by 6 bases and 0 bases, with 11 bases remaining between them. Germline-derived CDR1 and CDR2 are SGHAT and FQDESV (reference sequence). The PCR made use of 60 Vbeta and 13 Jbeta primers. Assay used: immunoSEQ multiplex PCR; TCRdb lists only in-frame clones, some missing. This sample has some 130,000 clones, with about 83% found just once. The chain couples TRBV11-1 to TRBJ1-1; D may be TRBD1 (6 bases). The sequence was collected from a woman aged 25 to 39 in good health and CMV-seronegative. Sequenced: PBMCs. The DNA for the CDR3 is TGTGCCAGCAGTCCCGGGACATTGAACACTGAAGCTTTCTTT. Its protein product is CASSPGTLNTEAFF.